A selection of T cell receptor beta chains follows, all from one sample in a study of OX40 agonist ivuxolimab in advanced cancers. Produced via immunoSEQ multiplex PCR; TCRdb's table is partial and in-frame only. Of roughly 46,000 clones in the sample, about 88% were seen once. The source was CD4+ or CD8+ T cells sorted from blood, collected in a trial of the OX40 agonist ivuxolimab. The receptors come from an adult with an advanced solid tumor such as melanoma, head and neck, liver or kidney cancer. Both conserved end residues are trimmed from each CDR3.

TRBV6-6	ASSFLAGGPVGELF
TRBV7-6	ASSLGINEQF
TRBV19	ASRTGVYGYT
TRBV7-9	ASSLWRTETGDDNEQF
TRBV5-1	ASSTEPGQRHYEQY
TRBV2	ASSLGTSGTYNEQF
TRBV29-1	SVGVGSNGQF
TRBV7-6	ASSYGTTPPGELF
TRBV28	ASSFDAEIYEQY
TRBV5-6	ASSFGAGGFYSYEQY
TRBV5-4	ASSLEGTYNEQF
TRBV11-2	ASSVNRVYEQY
TRBV10-2	ASSAAPGQGYSNQPQH
TRBV14	ASSQGRQGTDTQY
TRBV28	ASRYSERGAV
TRBV7-6	ASSLGRGADTQY
TRBV7-3	ASSLTKGQGASYNEQF
TRBV4-3	ASSQTGNTEAF
TRBV5-1	ASSLFGRPLDEQY
TRBV28	ASSAPYGYT
TRBV27	ASSLGAGGNTEAF
TRBV28	ASSLPLVTAYSNQPQH